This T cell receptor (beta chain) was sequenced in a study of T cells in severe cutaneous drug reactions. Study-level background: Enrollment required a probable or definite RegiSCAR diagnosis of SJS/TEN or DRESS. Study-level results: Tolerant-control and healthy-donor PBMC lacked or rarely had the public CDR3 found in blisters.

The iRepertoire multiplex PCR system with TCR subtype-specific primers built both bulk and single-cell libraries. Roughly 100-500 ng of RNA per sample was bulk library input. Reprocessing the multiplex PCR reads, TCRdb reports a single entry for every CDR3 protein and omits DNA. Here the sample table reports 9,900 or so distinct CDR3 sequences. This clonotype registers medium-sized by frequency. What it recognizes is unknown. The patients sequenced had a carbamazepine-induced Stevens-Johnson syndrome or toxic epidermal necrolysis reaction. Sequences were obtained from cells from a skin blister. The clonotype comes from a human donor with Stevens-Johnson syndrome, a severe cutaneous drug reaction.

CDR3 sequence reads: CSARKGPEQFF. The V call is TRBV20-1, the J call TRBJ2-1; absent DNA, TCRdb's TRBD2 call cannot be checked. Germline V gives CDR1 DFQATT, CDR2 SNEGSKA (reference sequence). This CDR3 comprises 11 residues.